The 8 T cell receptor beta chains below all came from one sample that was sequenced in a study of cytomegalovirus exposure and HLA in healthy donors. PCR was performed using 60 Vbeta and 13 Jbeta primers. Using immunoSEQ multiplex PCR, the repertoire was profiled, and TCRdb retains in-frame clones only, with some absent. The sample lists roughly 89,000 clones; 80% were seen once. Source material: PBMCs. These receptors were collected from a man aged 18 to 30 in good health and CMV-seronegative.

The chain joins TRBV11-1 to TRBJ2-1; 8 bases align to TRBD2. Germline CDR1 is SGHAT and CDR2 is FQDESV (reference sequence). The CDR3 has 15 residues. The V and J ends lost 5 bases and 4 bases, in that order; junction bases with no gene match: 7. The CDR3 reads CASSLWSGGYNEQFF. CDR3 bases: TGTGCCAGCAGCCTCTGGAGCGGGGGTTACAATGAGCAGTTCTTC.

This sequence joins TRBV11-1 and TRBJ2-5; perhaps TRBD1 as D (6 bases). CDR3 length equals 13 residues. Trimming left V 3 bases short and J 5 bases short, with 10 bases between. Per the germline V gene, CDR1 is SGHAT and CDR2 is FQDESV (reference sequence). Here the CDR3 DNA reads TGTGCCAGCAGCTTTTCAGGGGAGGAGACCCAGTACTTC. It is translated as CASSFSGEETQYF.

The chain combines TRBV4-2 with TRBJ2-4; a weak D match, TRBD1 (7 bases). The CDR3 spans 20 residues. The germline CDR1 and CDR2 sequences are LGHNA and YNFKEQ. Deletions cut 1 base from V and 0 bases from J, with 22 bases between. DNA of the CDR3: TGTGCCAGCAGCCAAGGGAGCCAAGGATGGCAGGGGGGAGCCAAAAACATTCAGTACTTC. Its protein is CASSQGSQGWQGGAKNIQYF.

The V call is TRBV9, the J call TRBJ2-1; TRBD2 matches 7 bases. V lost 7 bases to trimming and J lost 5 bases; unmatched junction nucleotides: 0. Per the germline V gene, CDR1 is SGDLS and CDR2 is YYNGEE. The CDR3 is 11 amino acids. CDR3 sequence reads: CASGLDNEQFF. The CDR3 nucleotides are TGTGCCAGCGGACTAGACAATGAGCAGTTCTTC.

The chain combines TRBV5-1 with TRBJ1-5, with 7 bases identical to TRBD1. Germline-derived CDR1 and CDR2 are SGHRS and YFSETQ. The junction had 5 bases not matched to a gene; V was cut back by 0 bases and J by 2 bases. This CDR3 has 16 amino acids. The CDR3 protein is CASSLGEGGGNQPQHF. As DNA, the CDR3 is TGCGCCAGCAGCTTGGGGGAAGGGGGCGGCAATCAGCCCCAGCATTTT.

This sequence joins TRBV11-2 and TRBJ1-2; possible D gene TRBD1, 6 bases. Germline V CDR1 and CDR2: SGHAT, FQNNGV. V dropped 4 bases and J dropped 1 base, with 16 bases sitting between them. CDR3 length equals 16 residues. DNA of the CDR3: TGTGCCAGCAGCTCTGGGCGGGGGGCGCGTAACTATGGCTACACCTTC. Protein product: CASSSGRGARNYGYTF.

This chain connects TRBV2 to TRBJ1-2, with D maybe TRBD1 (6 bases). The V end lost 10 bases, the J end lost 2 bases, and 17 bases lay between the germline ends. There are 14 residues in the CDR3. The germline V gene has CDR1 SNHLY and CDR2 FYNNEI. The CDR3 DNA reads as TGTGCCACCACCGGCCAGGGGCAGAACTATGGCTACACCTTC. It specifies CATTGQGQNYGYTF.

The chain couples TRBV5-4 to TRBJ2-7; TRBD2 is a possible D gene (7 bases). The CDR3 consists of 14 residues. CDR1 and CDR2 (germline): SGHNT, YYREEE (reference sequence). The germline V and J ends were trimmed by 4 bases and 0 bases, with 11 bases remaining between them. CDR3 sequence: CASSRGGPSYEQYF. DNA of the CDR3: TGTGCCAGCAGCAGGGGGGGCCCCTCCTACGAGCAGTACTTC.